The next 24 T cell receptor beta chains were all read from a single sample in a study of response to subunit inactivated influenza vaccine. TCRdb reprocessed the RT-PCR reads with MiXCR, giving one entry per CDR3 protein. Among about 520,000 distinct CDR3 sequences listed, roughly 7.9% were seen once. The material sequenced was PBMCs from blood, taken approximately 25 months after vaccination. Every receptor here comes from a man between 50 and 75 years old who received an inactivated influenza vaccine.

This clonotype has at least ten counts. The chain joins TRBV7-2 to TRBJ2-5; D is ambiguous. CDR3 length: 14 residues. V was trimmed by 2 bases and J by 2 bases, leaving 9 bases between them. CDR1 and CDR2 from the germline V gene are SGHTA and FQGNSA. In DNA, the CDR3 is TGTGCCAGCAGCTTATCTACGTTGCAAGAGACCCAGTACTTC. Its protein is CASSLSTLQETQYF.

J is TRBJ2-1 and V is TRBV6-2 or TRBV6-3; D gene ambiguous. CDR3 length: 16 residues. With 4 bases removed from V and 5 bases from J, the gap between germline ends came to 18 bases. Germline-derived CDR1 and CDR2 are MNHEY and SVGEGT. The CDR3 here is CASSSFGPPWHNEQFF. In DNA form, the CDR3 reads TGTGCCAGCAGTTCCTTCGGGCCGCCATGGCACAATGAGCAGTTCTTC.

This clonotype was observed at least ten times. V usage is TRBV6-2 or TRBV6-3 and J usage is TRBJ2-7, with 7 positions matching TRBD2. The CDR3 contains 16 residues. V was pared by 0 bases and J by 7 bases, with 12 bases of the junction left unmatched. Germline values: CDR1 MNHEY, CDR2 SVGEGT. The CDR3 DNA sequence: TGTGCCAGCAGTTACTCGATCATCAGCGGGGAGAAGGAGCAGTACTTC. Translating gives CASSYSIISGEKEQYF.

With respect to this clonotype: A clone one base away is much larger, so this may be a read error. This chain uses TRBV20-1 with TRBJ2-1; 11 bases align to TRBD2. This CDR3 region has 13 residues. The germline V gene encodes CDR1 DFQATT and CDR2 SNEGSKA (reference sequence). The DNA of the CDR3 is TGCAGAGCGAGGACTAGCGGGTACAATGAGCAGTTCTTC. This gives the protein CRARTSGYNEQFF.

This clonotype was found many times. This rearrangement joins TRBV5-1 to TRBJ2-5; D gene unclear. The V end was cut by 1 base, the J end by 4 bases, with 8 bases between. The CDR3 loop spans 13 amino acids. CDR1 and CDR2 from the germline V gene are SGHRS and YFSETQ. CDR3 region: CASSLMRRETQYF. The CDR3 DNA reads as TGCGCCAGCAGCTTGATGAGGAGAGAGACCCAGTACTTC.

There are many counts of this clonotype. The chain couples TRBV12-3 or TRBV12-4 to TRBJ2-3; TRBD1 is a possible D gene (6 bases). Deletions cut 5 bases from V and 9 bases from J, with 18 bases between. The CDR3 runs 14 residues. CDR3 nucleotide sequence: TGTGCCAGCAGTCCCCCCCCGGTCGGACAGACGCAGTATTTT. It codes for CASSPPPVGQTQYF.

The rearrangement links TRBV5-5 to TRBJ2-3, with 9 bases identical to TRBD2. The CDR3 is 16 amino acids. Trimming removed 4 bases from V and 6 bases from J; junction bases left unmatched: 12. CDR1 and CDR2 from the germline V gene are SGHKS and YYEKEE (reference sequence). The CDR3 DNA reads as TGTGCCAGCAGCGCGGGGGGCGCGGGGGGGTCTGATACGCAGTATTTT. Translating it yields CASSAGGAGGSDTQYF.

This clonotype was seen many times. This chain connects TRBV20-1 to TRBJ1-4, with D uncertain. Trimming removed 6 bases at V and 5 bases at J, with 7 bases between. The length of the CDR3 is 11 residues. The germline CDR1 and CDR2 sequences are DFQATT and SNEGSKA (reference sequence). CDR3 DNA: TGCAGTGCCTTAGAGAATGAAAAACTGTTTTTT. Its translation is CSALENEKLFF.

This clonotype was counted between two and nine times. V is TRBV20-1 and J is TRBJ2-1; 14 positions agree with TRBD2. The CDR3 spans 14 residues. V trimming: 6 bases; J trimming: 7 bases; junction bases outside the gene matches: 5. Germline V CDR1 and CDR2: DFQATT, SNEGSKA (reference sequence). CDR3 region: CSAWTSGGLNEQFF. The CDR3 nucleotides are TGCAGTGCGTGGACTAGCGGGGGGCTAAATGAGCAGTTCTTC.

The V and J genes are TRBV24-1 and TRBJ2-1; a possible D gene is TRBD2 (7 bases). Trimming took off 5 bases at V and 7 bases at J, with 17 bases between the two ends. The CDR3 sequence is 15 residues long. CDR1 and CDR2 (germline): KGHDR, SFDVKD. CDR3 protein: CATSVRGGGVNEQFF. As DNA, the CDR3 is TGTGCCACCAGTGTTCGAGGGGGGGGAGTAAATGAGCAGTTCTTC.

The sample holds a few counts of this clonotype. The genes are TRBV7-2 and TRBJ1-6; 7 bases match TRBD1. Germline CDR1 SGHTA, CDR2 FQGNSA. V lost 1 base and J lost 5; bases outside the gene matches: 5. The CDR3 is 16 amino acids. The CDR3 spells CASSLGTGANNSPLHF. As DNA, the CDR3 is TGTGCCAGCAGCTTAGGTACAGGGGCGAATAATTCACCCCTCCACTTT.

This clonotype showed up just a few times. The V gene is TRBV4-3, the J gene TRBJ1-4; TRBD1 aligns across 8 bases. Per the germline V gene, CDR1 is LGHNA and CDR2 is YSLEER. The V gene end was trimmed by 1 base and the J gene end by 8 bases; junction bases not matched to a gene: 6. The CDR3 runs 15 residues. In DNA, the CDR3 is TGCGCCAGCAGCCAAGCTAACAGGGGGGGAGAAAAACTGTTTTTT. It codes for CASSQANRGGEKLFF.

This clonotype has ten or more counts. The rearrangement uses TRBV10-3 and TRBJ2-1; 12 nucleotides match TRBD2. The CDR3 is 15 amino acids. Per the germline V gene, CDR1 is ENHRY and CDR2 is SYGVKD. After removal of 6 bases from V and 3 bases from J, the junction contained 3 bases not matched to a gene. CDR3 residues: CAISPTSGSYNEQFF. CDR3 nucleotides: TGTGCCATCAGCCCGACTAGCGGGAGCTACAATGAGCAGTTCTTC.

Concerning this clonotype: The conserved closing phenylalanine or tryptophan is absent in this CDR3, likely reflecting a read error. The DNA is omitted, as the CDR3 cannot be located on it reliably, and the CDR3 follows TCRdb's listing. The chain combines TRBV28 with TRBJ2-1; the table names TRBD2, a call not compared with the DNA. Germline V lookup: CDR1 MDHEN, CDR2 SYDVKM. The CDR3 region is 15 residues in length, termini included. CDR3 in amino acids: CASSSQGGSQPWDLL.

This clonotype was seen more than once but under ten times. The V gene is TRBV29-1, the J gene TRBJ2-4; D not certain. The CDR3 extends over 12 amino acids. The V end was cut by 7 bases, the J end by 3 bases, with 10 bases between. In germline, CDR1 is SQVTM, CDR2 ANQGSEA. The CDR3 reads CSAIDGKNIQYF. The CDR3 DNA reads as TGCAGCGCCATCGACGGCAAAAACATTCAGTACTTC.

In DNA form, the CDR3 reads TGTGCCAGCAGTCGAAGACTAGGGGTGGGGGGGGAGCTGTTTTTT. Protein sequence: CASSRRLGVGGELFF. The V and J genes are TRBV6-1 and TRBJ2-2; tentative D call: TRBD2 (6 bases). CDR1 and CDR2 from the germline V gene are MNHNS and SASEGT. V dropped 5 bases and J dropped 8 bases, with 18 bases sitting between them. This CDR3 has 15 amino acids.

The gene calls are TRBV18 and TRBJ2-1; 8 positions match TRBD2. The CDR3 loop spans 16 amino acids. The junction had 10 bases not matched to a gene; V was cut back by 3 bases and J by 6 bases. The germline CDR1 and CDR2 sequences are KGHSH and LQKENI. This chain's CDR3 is CASSPLTSVSFNEQFF. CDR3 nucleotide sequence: TGTGCCAGCTCACCCCTGACTAGCGTTAGTTTCAATGAGCAGTTCTTC.

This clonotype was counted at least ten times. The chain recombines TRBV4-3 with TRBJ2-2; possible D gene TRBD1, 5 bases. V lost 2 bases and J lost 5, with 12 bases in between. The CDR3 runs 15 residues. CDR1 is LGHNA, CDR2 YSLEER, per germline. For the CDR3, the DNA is TGCGCCAGCAGCCAACAGGGAAAAGTAACCGGGGAGCTGTTTTTT. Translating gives CASSQQGKVTGELFF.

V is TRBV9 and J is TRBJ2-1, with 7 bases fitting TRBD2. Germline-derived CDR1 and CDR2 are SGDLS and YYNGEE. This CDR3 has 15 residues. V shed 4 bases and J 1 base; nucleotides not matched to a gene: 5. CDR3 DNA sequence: TGTGCCAGCAGCACTAGCGTAATTTCCTACAATGAGCAGTTCTTC. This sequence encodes CASSTSVISYNEQFF.

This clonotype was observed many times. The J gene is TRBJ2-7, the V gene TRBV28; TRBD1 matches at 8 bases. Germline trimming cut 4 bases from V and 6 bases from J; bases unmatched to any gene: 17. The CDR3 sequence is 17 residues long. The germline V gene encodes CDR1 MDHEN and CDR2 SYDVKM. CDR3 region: CASSSLRTGQGRGEQYF. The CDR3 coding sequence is TGTGCCAGCAGTTCCCTTCGAACTGGACAGGGAAGGGGCGAGCAGTACTTC.

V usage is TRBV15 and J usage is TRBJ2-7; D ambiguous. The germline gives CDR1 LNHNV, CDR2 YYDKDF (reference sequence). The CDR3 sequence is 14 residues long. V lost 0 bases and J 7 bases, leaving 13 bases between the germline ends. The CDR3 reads CATSRDRDGTEQYF. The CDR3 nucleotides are TGTGCCACCAGCAGAGATAGAGACGGTACGGAGCAGTACTTC.

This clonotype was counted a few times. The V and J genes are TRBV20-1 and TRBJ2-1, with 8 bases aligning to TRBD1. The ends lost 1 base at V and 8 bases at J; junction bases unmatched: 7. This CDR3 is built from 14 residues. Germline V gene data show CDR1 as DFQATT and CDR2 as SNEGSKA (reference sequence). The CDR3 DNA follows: TGCAGTGCTAGAGCAGGGGGCCGGGTCGATGAGCAGTTCTTC. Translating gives CSARAGGRVDEQFF.

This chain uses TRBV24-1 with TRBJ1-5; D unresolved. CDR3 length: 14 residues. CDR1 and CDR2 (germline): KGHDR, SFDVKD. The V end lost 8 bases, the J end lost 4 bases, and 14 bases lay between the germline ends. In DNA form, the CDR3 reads TGTGCCACCATGTTTCCAGTTCGGAATCAGCCCCAGCATTTT. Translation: CATMFPVRNQPQHF.

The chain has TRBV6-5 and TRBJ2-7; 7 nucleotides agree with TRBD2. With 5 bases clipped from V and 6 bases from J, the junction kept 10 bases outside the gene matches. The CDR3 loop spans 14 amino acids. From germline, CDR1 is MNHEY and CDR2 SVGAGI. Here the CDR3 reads CASSTSVTGLEQYF. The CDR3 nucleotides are TGTGCCAGCAGTACTAGCGTCACCGGGCTCGAGCAGTACTTC.